Included here is one T cell receptor (beta chain) sequence, with context. The antigen is undetermined. This entry is derived from a study of immune cell composition in non-small cell lung cancer. The study, taken as a whole, reports: Dominant in vivo tumour-associated clones were not shown to share tumour-reactive sequences.

Method: immunoSEQ multiplex PCR; TCRdb's copy keeps in-frame clones and lacks some. The data show over 12,000 clones, roughly 69% seen once. The sequence was obtained from a human donor with non-small cell lung cancer. The sequenced sample was lung tumor tissue.

CDR3 sequence (DNA): TGTGCCAGCAGCCCCGGGGGCTATGGCTACACCTTC. As protein: CASSPGGYGYTF. V gene TRBV11-1 combines with J gene TRBJ1-2; perhaps TRBD1 as D (5 bases). This CDR3 is 12 amino acids long. The germline V and J ends were trimmed by 5 bases and 4 bases, with 8 bases remaining between them. Germline assignment: CDR1 SGHAT and CDR2 FQDESV (reference sequence).